The T cell receptor (beta chain) described here comes from a study of cytomegalovirus exposure and HLA in healthy donors. The assay was immunoSEQ multiplex PCR, and TCRdb's table has in-frame clones only and misses some. The sample includes about 74,000 clones, approximately 93% of them seen just once. Of note for this clone: Antigen unknown.

Study-level findings and limits: Many donors shared some public TCRs, even though most TCR sequences were rare. Researchers counted 150 to 200 TCR beta chains as cytomegalovirus-associated.

The CDR3 loop spans 12 amino acids. V was trimmed by 3 bases and J by 5 bases, leaving 4 bases between them. Germline-derived CDR1 and CDR2 are MGHDK and SYGVNS. The clonotype originates from a man aged 18 to 30 in good health and CMV-seropositive. The chain has TRBV25-1 and TRBJ2-2; no reliable D call. Specimen: PBMCs. The CDR3 loop is CASSDGTGELFF. In DNA form, the CDR3 reads TGTGCCAGCAGTGACGGGACCGGGGAGCTGTTTTTT.